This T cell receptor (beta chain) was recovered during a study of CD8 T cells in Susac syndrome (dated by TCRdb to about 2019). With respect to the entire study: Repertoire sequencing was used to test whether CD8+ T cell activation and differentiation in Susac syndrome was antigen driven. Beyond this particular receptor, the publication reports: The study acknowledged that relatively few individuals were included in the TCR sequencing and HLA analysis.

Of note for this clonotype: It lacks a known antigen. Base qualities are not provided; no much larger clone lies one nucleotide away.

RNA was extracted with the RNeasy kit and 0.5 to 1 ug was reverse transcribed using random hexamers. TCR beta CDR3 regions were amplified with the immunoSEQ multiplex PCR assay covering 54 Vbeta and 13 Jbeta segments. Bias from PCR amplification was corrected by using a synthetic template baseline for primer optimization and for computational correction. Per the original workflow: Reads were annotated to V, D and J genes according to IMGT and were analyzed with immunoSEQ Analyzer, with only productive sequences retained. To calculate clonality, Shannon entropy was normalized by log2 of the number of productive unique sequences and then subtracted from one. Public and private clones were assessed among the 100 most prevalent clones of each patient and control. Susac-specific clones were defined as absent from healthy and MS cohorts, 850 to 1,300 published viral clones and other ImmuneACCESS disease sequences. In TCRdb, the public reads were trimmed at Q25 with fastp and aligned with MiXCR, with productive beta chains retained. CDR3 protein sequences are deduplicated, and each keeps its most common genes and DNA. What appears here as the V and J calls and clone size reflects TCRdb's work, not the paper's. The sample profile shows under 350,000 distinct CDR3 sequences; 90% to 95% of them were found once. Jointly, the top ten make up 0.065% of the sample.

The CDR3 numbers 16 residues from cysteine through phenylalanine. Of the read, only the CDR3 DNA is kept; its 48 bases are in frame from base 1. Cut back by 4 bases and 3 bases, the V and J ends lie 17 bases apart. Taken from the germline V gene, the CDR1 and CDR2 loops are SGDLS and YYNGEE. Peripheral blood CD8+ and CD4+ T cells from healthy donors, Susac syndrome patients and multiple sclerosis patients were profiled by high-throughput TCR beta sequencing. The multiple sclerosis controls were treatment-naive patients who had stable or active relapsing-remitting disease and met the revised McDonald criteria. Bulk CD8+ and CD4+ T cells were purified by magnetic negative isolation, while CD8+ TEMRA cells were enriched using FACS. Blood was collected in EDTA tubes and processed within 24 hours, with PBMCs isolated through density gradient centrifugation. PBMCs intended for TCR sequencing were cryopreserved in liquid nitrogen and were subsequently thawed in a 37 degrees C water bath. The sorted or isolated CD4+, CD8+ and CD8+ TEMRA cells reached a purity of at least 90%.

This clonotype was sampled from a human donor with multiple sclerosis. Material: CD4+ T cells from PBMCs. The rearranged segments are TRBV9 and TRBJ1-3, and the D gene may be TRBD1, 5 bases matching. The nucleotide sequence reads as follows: TGTGCCAGCAGCTTACAACCGAGGGACGTTGGAAACACCATATATTTT. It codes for CASSLQPRDVGNTIYF.